The rows below give T cell receptor beta chains drawn from one sample of a study of spatial heterogeneity in lung cancer. TCRdb passed the 5' RACE reads through MiXCR, listing each CDR3 protein once. Of 23,000 or so distinct CDR3 sequences in the sample, over 6% were seen once. Sample: PBMCs, taken at surgery. These TCRs come from a male donor with early-stage non-small cell lung cancer. Both conserved end residues are part of each CDR3. D genes are given only for firm matches. Clone size is not always given. Where it is, it says once, few, many or a class for expanded clones.

v_call,clone_size,d_call,j_call,cdr3_nt,cdr3_aa
TRBV20-1,many,.,TRBJ2-2,TGCAGTGCCGGCGGAACCTACACCGGGGAGCTGTTTTTT,CSAGGTYTGELFF
TRBV12-3/TRBV12-4,many,.,TRBJ1-5,TGTGCCAGCAGCCGAATCTATGGACAGTCTTTAAATCAGCCCCAGCATTTT,CASSRIYGQSLNQPQHF
TRBV4-1,many,.,TRBJ1-1,TGCGCCAGCAGCCAAGGCCAGGGAATGAGCACTGAAGCTTTCTTT,CASSQGQGMSTEAFF
TRBV18,many,.,TRBJ1-1,TGTGCCAGCTCACCGGACGGAGGCACTGAAGCTTTCTTT,CASSPDGGTEAFF
TRBV7-9,many,.,TRBJ2-5,TGTGCCAGCAGCAGCGTCATAGAGACCCAGTACTTC,CASSSVIETQYF
TRBV5-1,many,TRBD1,TRBJ2-1,TGCGCCAGCGCTCGGGACAGGGACCGGGATGAGCAGTTCTTC,CASARDRDRDEQFF
TRBV28,.,.,TRBJ1-1,TGTGCCAGCAGGACGAGGGTAGTTTCAAGGAACACTGAAGCTTTCTTT,CASRTRVVSRNTEAFF
TRBV19,many,.,TRBJ1-1,TGTGCCAGTAGTATTGGCAGGGCGAACACTGAAGCTTTCTTT,CASSIGRANTEAFF
TRBV9,few,.,TRBJ2-3,TGTGCCAGCGCTCAGGGAGAGGGGTTCACAGATACGCAGTATTTT,CASAQGEGFTDTQYF
TRBV2,.,.,TRBJ2-5,TGTGCCAGCGCATCGAGGGCTATGAAGACCCAGTACTTC,CASASRAMKTQYF
TRBV5-6,many,.,TRBJ2-4,TGTGCCAGCAGCGGAGCGGTAGCCAAAAACATTCAGTACTTC,CASSGAVAKNIQYF
TRBV3-1,many,.,TRBJ2-7,TGTGCCAGCAGCCAAGATTTCCGGGGATACGAGCAGTACTTC,CASSQDFRGYEQYF
TRBV6-6,few,.,TRBJ2-5,TGTGCCAGCAGTTACGGCCTCCAAGAGACCCAGTACTTC,CASSYGLQETQYF
TRBV20-1,many,TRBD2,TRBJ2-1,TGCAGTGCTAGGCCCATAGCGGGAGGACCCTCTCGGTTCTTC,CSARPIAGGPSRFF
TRBV3-1,.,.,TRBJ2-3,TGTGCCGCTACCCGGGGGTATCGCACAGATACGCAGTATTTT,CAATRGYRTDTQYF
TRBV27,.,.,TRBJ2-4,TGTGCCACCAGGGGAGGGGTCATTCAGTACTTC,CATRGGVIQYF
TRBV12-3/TRBV12-4,many,.,TRBJ2-2,TGTGCCAGCTCCCCGGAGTCCCTCGGCTGGCAGAACACCGGGGAGCTGTTTTTT,CASSPESLGWQNTGELFF
TRBV12-3/TRBV12-4,.,.,TRBJ2-3,TGTGCCAGCAGTTTACGGGGCAGCACAGATACGCAGTATTTT,CASSLRGSTDTQYF
TRBV7-2,many,.,TRBJ1-2,TGTGCCAGCAGCCAAACAGGGCAAGGCTACACCTTC,CASSQTGQGYTF
TRBV7-3,.,TRBD1,TRBJ2-3,TGTGCCAGCAGCCTCCCGGCCGGGACAGGGACCACAGATACGCAGTATTTT,CASSLPAGTGTTDTQYF
TRBV19,many,.,TRBJ1-1,TGTGCCAGTAGTATTGGCCAGGAGAAAGCTTTCTTT,CASSIGQEKAFF
TRBV7-2,many,.,TRBJ2-3,TGTGCCAGCAGCGACCCCTCGCGGACAGATACGCAGTATTTT,CASSDPSRTDTQYF
TRBV20-1,few,.,TRBJ1-2,TGCAGTGTTCCGGGTCAGGGGTTACCTAACTATGGCTACACCTTC,CSVPGQGLPNYGYTF
TRBV27,few,TRBD2,TRBJ2-3,TGTGCCAGCGGGACTAGCGGGAGTTGGTCGGATACGCAGTATTTT,CASGTSGSWSDTQYF
TRBV15,few,.,TRBJ2-3,TGTGCCACCAGCACCCCAGGGTACCGCACAGATACGCAGTATTTT,CATSTPGYRTDTQYF
TRBV5-8,many,.,TRBJ2-5,TGTGCCAGCAGCTTGCGGGAGACCCAGTACTTC,CASSLRETQYF
TRBV19,few,TRBD2,TRBJ2-1,TGTGCCAGTAAAGGGACTAGGGCCTACAATGAGCAGTTCTTC,CASKGTRAYNEQFF
TRBV5-1,many,.,TRBJ1-1,TGCGCCAGCAGCTTCCTCCAGGGCCTTAACACTGAAGCTTTCTTT,CASSFLQGLNTEAFF
TRBV28,many,.,TRBJ2-1,TGTGCCAGCAGTCCCTGGCGGAACAGCTCCTACAATGAGCAGTTCTTC,CASSPWRNSSYNEQFF
TRBV20-1,many,TRBD2,TRBJ2-7,TGCAGTGCTAGGACTAGCGGCTACGAGCAGTACTTC,CSARTSGYEQYF
TRBV10-2,.,TRBD1,TRBJ2-7,TGCGCCAGTACAGGGGATCTACGAGAGCAGTACTTC,CASTGDLREQYF
TRBV5-1,many,TRBD1,TRBJ2-5,TGCGCCAGCAGCTTGGCTCAGGGGGCAGGGGAGACCCAGTACTTC,CASSLAQGAGETQYF
TRBV6-1,.,TRBD1,TRBJ2-6,TGTGCCAGCACGCTGACAGGGGGCTCTGGGGCCAACGTCCTGACTTTC,CASTLTGGSGANVLTF
TRBV10-3,many,.,TRBJ2-1,TGTGCCAGCATAGCCGCATTAGGTGGCAGTGAGCAGTTCTTC,CASIAALGGSEQFF
TRBV9,many,.,TRBJ1-1,TGTGCCAGCAGCGTAGATCGGGCGGACGGGGGAGCTTTCTTT,CASSVDRADGGAFF
TRBV20-1,many,.,TRBJ2-7,TGCAGTGCTAGGGTCACATACGAGCAGTACTTC,CSARVTYEQYF
TRBV7-6,many,.,TRBJ1-5,TGTGCCAGCAGCTTAAAAGAGGGCGGGCCCCAGCATTTT,CASSLKEGGPQHF
TRBV28,.,.,TRBJ2-1,TGTGCCAGCAGCTTGGTATCGGACTCCTACAATGAGCAGTTCTTC,CASSLVSDSYNEQFF
TRBV5-1,many,.,TRBJ2-1,TGCGCCAGCAGCCCCTGGGGGGCGGCCAGCTCCTACAATGAGCAGTTCTTC,CASSPWGAASSYNEQFF
TRBV6-2/TRBV6-3,many,TRBD1,TRBJ1-2,TGTGCCAGCAGTCGAGGGACAGAGAACTATGGCTACACCTTC,CASSRGTENYGYTF
TRBV9,many,.,TRBJ1-5,TGTGCCAGCAGCGTAGAGGGGGGCTTGGGTCAGCCCCAGCATTTT,CASSVEGGLGQPQHF
TRBV20-1,many,.,TRBJ1-2,TGCAGTGCTAGAGGGACAGCGCTTAACTATGGCTACACCTTC,CSARGTALNYGYTF